This section outlines one T cell receptor beta chain sequence together with its context. This clone was detected a few times. What this receptor recognizes is not known. Base qualities are not provided; no much larger clone lies one nucleotide away. The sample comes from a study of beta chain features in type 1 diabetes (dated 2018 in TCRdb). The study in broad terms: Patients and healthy donors did not differ in mean age, gender distribution, total cell number or subset yield. A total of roughly 100,000,000 sorted cells were examined across all samples, and the number of cells per subset was strongly correlated with RNA yield. The study compared TCRB repertoires of sorted circulating CD4+ T cell subsets between recently diagnosed type 1 diabetes patients and matched healthy donors. Regulatory and stem cell-like memory subsets were obtained from only 8 patients and about 8 healthy donors, while naive and central memory subsets were obtained from all 28 donors. The full study reports these points: Shorter templates might be favored by PCR, yet because patient and control samples were amplified and corrected together, any such skew would affect both groups equally. Patients with type 1 diabetes made fewer insertions and deleted more nucleotides at VDJ recombination sites, implying thymic rearrangement abnormalities. The naive, central memory and regulatory TCRB repertoires appeared to resemble one another more closely among patients than among healthy donors. A moderate but significant shortening of TCRB CDR3 length was observed in type 1 diabetes patients in all four CD4+ subsets. Only small numbers of individuals were included in the HLA sub-analyses, which left unresolved whether HLA type had any influence on TCRB rearrangement. Because cDNA was sequenced instead of genomic DNA, activated cells with high expression could be over-represented, although the groups did not differ in activation or CD3 levels.

Here V drops 7 bases and J drops 4 bases, and the junction holds 11 bases not matched to any gene. The germline V gene supplies CDR1 MDHEN and CDR2 SYDVKM. Reading from cysteine to phenylalanine, the CDR3 counts 15 amino acids. Kept here is only the CDR3 DNA, which spans 45 bases and is read in frame from base 1. The entire isolated RNA was reverse transcribed using the High Capacity cDNA Reverse Transcription Kit, and thus expressed TCRB transcripts were sequenced. Naive, central memory and regulatory T cell samples underwent deep immunoSEQ sequencing, averaging roughly 3.3 million total reads per sample. Sorted cells were lysed in RLT buffer, and RNA was extracted using DNase-treated RNeasy Micro or Mini kits according to cell number. To prevent cross-contamination, every cell subset was processed on its own, while patient and healthy donor samples were processed together. TCRB sequences were amplified from cDNA with the immunoSEQ multiplex PCR, producing 87-bp fragments spanning the CDR3 region. The amplicons were sequenced using the Illumina HiSeq platform. Concerning the study's data processing: PCR bias was computationally corrected using synthetic template baselines, reads within Hamming distance 2 were collapsed, and singletons that could not be merged were discarded. By aligning reads against IMGT, V, D and J genes, CDR3 length, and insertions or deletions at six rearrangement sites were assigned. Within each subset, clonotype counts were normalized to sorted cell number, and only after that were true diversity and Gini coefficients computed with the tcR R package. The overlap coefficient, calculated on TCRB nucleotide sequences, was used to measure repertoire sharing. As a proxy for the pre-selection repertoire, out-of-frame TCRB sequences from naive cells were analyzed. Imported from immuneACCESS, the table was reduced by TCRdb to in-frame sequences with V and J called. These copies leave out some clones; in studies compared against another copy, an unresolved V gene accounts for under half, and the cause of the remainder is not known. For V, J and clone size, that table is used; D and trimming come from the DNA. In all, the sample holds fewer than 900,000 clones, and roughly 16% of those were seen once. About 0.02% of the sample goes to the ten largest clones.

Each donor gave one peripheral blood draw, averaging approximately 120 mL, which was collected into heparinised tubes. A BD FACSAria II and a panel including CD45RO, CCR7, CD25, CD127, CD95 and CD27 were used to sort naive, central memory, regulatory and stem cell-like memory CD4+ T cells. Every sorted population had a purity above 95%. Right away, PBMCs were isolated by Lymphoprep density gradient centrifugation and were stained directly, with no culture step. Samples were stained and sorted in pairs, with one healthy donor and one patient per experiment, so that batch effects were minimized. This sequence originates from a woman aged 18 to 35 in good health. The specimen was naive CD4+ T cells from blood. What the cell subset or site label conveys for this sample: true naive CD4+ T cells. The rearranged chain carries TRBV28 and TRBJ2-3; 7 bases in the middle match TRBD2. In nucleotides, the sequence is TGTGCCAGCATCCATGGGGGACTACGGGCAGATACGCAGTATTTT. Its product reads: CASIHGGLRADTQYF. The full variable domain, completed from the reference TRBV28 and TRBJ2-3 proteins outside the CDR3, reads DVKVTQSSRYLVKRTGEKVFLECVQDMDHENMFWYRQDPGLGLRLIYFSYDVKMKEKGDIPEGYSVSREKKERFSLILESASTNQTSMYLCASIHGGLRADTQYFGPGTRLTVL.